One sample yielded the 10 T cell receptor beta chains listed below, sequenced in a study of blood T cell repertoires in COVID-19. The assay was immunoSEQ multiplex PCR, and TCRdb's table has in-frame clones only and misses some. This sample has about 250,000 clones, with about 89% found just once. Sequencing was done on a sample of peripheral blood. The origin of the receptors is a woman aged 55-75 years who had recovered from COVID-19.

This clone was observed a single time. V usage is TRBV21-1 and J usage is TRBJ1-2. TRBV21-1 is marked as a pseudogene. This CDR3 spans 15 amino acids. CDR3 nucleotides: TGTGCCAGCAGCGTAGATGCGGGGGACGATGATGGCTACACCTTC. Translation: CASSVDAGDDDGYTF.

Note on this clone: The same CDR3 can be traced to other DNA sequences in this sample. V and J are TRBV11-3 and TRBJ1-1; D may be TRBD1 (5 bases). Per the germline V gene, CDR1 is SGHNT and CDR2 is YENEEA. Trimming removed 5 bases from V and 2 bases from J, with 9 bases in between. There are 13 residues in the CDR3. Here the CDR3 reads CASSEQGNTEAFF. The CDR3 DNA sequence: TGTGCCAGCAGCGAGCAGGGAAACACTGAAGCTTTCTTT.

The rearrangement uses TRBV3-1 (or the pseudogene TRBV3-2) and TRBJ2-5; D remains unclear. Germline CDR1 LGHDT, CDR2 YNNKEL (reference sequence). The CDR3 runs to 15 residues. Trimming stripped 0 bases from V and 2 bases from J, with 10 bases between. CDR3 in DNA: TGTGCCAGCAGCCAAGACCCACAGTTTCAAGAGACCCAGTACTTC. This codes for CASSQDPQFQETQYF.

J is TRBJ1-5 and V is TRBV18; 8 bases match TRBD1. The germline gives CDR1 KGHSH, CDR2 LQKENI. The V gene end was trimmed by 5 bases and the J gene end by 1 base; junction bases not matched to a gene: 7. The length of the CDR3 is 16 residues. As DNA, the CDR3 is TGTGCCAGCTCAGTAACAGGGGGAGGGAGCAATCAGCCCCAGCATTTT. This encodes CASSVTGGGSNQPQHF.

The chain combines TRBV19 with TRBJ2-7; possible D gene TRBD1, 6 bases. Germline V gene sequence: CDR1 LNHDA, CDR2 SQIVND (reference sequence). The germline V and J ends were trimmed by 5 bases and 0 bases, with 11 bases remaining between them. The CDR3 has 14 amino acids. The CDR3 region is CASSHDRTSYEQYF. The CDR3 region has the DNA TGTGCCAGTAGTCACGACAGGACCTCCTACGAGCAGTACTTC. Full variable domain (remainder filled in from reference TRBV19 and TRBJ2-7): DGGITQSPKYLFRKEGQNVTLSCEQNLNHDAMYWYRQDPGQGLRLIYYSQIVNDFQKGDIAEGYSVSREKKESFPLTVTSAQKNPTAFYLCASSHDRTSYEQYFGPGTRLTVT.

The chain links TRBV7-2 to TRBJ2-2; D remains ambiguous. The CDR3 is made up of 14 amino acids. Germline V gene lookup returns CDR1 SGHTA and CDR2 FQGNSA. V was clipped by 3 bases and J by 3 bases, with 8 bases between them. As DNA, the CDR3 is TGTGCCAGCAGCTTTTCGTCTGACACCGGGGAGCTGTTTTTT. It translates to CASSFSSDTGELFF.

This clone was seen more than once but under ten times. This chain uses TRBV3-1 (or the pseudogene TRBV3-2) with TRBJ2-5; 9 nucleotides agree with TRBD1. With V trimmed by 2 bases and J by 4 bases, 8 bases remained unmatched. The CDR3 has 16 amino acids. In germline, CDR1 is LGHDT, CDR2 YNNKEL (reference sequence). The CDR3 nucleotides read TGTGCCAGCAGCCAATTCCGGACAGGGGTTCGAGAGACCCAGTACTTC. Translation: CASSQFRTGVRETQYF.

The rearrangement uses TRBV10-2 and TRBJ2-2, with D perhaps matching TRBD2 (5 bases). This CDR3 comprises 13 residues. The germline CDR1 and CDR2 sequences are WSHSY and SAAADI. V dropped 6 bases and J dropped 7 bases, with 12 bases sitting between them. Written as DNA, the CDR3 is TGCGCCAGCAGCCCGGTGCGGGTCGGGGAGCTGTTTTTT. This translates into CASSPVRVGELFF.

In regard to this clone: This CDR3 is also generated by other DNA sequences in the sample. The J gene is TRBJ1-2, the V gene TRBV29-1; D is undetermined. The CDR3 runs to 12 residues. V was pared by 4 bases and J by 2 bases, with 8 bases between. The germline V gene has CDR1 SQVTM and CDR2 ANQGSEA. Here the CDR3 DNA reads TGCAGCGTTGGGACGGGGAACTATGGCTACACCTTC. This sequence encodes CSVGTGNYGYTF.

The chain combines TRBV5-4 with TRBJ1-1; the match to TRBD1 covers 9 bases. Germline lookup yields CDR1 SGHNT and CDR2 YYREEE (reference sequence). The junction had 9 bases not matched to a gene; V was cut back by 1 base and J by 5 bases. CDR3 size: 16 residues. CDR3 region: CASSLRGQGGGTEAFF. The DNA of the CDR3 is TGTGCCAGCAGCTTGAGGGGACAGGGCGGGGGGACTGAAGCTTTCTTT.